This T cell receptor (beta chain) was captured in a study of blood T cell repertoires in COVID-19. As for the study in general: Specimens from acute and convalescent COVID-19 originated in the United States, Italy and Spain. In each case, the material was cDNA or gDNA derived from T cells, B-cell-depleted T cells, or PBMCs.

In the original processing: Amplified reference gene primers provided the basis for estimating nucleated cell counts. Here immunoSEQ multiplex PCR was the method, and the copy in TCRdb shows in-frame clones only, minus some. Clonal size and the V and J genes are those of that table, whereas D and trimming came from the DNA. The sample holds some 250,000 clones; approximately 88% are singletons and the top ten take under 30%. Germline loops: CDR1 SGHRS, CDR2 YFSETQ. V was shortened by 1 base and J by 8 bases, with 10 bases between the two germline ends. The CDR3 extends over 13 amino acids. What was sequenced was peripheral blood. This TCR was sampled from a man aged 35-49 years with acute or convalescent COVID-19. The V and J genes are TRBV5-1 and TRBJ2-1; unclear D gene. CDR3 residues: CASSLSGVDEQFF. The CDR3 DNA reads TGCGCCAGCAGCTTGAGTGGTGTAGATGAGCAGTTCTTC. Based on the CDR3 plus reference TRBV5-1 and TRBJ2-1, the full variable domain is KAGVTQTPRYLIKTRGQQVTLSCSPISGHRSVSWYQQTPGQGLQFLFEYFSETQRNKGNFPGRFSGRQFSNSRSEMNVSTLELGDSALYLCASSLSGVDEQFFGPGTRLTVL.